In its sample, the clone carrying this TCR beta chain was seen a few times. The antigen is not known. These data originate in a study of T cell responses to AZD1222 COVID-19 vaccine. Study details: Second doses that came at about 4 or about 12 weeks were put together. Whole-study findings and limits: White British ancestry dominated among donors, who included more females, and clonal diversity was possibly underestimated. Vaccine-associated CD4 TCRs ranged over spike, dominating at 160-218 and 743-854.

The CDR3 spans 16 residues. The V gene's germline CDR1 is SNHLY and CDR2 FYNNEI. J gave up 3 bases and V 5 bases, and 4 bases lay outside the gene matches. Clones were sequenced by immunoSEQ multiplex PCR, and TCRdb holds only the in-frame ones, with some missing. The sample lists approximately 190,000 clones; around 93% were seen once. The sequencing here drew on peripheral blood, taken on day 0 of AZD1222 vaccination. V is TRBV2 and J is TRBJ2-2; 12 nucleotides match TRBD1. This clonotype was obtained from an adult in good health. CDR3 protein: CASSRDRGRYTGELFF. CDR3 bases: TGTGCCAGCAGTCGGGACAGGGGGCGTTACACCGGGGAGCTGTTTTTT. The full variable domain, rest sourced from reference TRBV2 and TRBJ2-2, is EPEVTQTPSHQVTQMGQEVILRCVPISNHLYFYWYRQILGQKVEFLVSFYNNEISEKSEIFDDQFSVERPDGSNFTLKIRSTKLEDSAMYFCASSRDRGRYTGELFFGEGSRLTVL.